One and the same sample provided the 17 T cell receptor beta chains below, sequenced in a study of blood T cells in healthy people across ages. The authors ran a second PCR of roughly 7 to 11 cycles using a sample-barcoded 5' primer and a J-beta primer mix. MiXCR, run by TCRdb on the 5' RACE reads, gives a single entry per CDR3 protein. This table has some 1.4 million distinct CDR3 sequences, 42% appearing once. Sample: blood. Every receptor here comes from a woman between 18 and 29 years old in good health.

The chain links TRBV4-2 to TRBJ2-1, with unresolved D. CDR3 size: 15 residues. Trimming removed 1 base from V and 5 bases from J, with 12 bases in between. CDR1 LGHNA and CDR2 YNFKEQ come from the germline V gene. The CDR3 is CASSQVLLGDNEQFF. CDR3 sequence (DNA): TGTGCCAGCAGCCAAGTTCTGCTCGGCGACAATGAGCAGTTCTTC.

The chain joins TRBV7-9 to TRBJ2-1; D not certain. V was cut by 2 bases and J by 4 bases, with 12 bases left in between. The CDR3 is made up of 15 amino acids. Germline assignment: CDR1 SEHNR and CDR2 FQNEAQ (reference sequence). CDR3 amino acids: CASSLTVAEYNEQFF. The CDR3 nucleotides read TGTGCCAGCAGCTTAACTGTGGCAGAGTACAATGAGCAGTTCTTC.

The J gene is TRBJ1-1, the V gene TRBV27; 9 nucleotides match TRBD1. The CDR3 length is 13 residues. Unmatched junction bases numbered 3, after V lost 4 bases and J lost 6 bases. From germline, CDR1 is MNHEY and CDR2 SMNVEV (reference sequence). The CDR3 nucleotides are TGTGCCAGCAGTTCCCGACAGGGGGCTGAAGCTTTCTTT. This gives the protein CASSSRQGAEAFF.

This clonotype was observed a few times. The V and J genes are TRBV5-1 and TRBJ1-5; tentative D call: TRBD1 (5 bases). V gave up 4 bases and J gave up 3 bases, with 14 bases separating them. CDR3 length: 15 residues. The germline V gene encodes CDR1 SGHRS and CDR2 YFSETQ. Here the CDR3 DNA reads TGCGCCAGCAGCGTATCAGGGTATCCCAATCAGCCCCAGCATTTT. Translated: CASSVSGYPNQPQHF. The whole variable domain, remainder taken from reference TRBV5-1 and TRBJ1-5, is KAGVTQTPRYLIKTRGQQVTLSCSPISGHRSVSWYQQTPGQGLQFLFEYFSETQRNKGNFPGRFSGRQFSNSRSEMNVSTLELGDSALYLCASSVSGYPNQPQHFGDGTRLSIL.

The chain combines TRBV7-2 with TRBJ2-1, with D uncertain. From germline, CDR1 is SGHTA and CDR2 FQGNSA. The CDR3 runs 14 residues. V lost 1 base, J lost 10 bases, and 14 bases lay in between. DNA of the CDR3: TGTGCCAGCAGCTTAGGGAGCGACCGGATCGAGCAGTTCTTC. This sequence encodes CASSLGSDRIEQFF.

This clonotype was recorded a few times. The chain's CDR3 is CASSKGTGTGETQYF. DNA of the CDR3: TGTGCCAGCAGTAAAGGGACAGGGACGGGTGAGACCCAGTACTTC. This rearrangement joins TRBV6-5 to TRBJ2-5; 9 positions match TRBD1. The CDR3 runs 15 residues. J was trimmed by 5 bases and V by 5 bases; bases with no gene match: 9. Looked up from germline, CDR1 is MNHEY and CDR2 is SVGAGI.

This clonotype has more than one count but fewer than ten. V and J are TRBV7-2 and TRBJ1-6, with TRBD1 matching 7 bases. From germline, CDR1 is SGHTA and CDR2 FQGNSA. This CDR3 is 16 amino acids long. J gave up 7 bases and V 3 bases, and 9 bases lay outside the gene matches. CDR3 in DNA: TGTGCCAGCAGCTTGGTTGCGGGACAGCTGAATTCACCCCTCCACTTT. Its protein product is CASSLVAGQLNSPLHF.

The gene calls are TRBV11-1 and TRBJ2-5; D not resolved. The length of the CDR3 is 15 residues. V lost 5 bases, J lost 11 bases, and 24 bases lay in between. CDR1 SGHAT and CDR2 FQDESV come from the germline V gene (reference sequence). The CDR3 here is CASSHYGSDLYGQYF. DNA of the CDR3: TGTGCCAGCAGCCACTACGGCTCTGATCTCTACGGGCAGTACTTC.

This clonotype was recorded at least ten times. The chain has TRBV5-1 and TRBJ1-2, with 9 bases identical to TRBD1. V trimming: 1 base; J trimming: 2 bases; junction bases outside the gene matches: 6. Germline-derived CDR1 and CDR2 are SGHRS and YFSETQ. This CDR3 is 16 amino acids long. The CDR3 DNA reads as TGCGCCAGCAGCTTGCCAGGACAGGGGAGGAACTATGGCTACACCTTC. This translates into CASSLPGQGRNYGYTF.

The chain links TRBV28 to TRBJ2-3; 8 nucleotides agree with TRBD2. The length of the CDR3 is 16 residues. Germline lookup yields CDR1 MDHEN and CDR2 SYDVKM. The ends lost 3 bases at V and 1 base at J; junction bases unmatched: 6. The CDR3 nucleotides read TGTGCCAGCAGTTTCTTTAGCGGGGTAGGCACAGATACGCAGTATTTT. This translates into CASSFFSGVGTDTQYF.

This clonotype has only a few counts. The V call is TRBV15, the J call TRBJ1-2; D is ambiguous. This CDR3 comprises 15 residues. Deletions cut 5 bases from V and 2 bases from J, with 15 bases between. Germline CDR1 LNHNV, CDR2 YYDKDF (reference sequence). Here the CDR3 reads CATSSLGSTNYGYTF. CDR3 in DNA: TGTGCCACCAGCTCCCTGGGGTCTACCAACTATGGCTACACCTTC.

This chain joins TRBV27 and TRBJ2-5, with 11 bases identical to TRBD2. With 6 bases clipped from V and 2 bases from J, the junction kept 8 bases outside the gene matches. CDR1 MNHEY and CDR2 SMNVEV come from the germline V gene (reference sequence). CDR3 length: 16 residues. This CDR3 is CASSRRSGGAQETQYF. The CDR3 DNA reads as TGTGCCAGCAGCAGGCGTAGCGGGGGGGCGCAAGAGACCCAGTACTTC.

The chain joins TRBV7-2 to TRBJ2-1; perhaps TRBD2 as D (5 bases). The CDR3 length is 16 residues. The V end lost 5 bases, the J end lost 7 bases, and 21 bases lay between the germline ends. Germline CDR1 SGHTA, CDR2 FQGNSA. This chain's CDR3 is CASSLAGSVIGNEQFF. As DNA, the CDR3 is TGTGCCAGCAGCCTGGCGGGCTCTGTCATAGGGAATGAGCAGTTCTTC.

DNA of the CDR3: TGTGCCAGCAGTCTAAGGGGGGACAGGGGGCCCAGGAGGGAATCAACTAATGAAAAACTGTTTTTT. This gives the protein CASSLRGDRGPRRESTNEKLFF. V usage is TRBV12-3 or TRBV12-4 and J usage is TRBJ1-4; 12 bases line up with TRBD1. The CDR3 length is 22 residues. V shed 5 bases and J 0 bases; nucleotides not matched to a gene: 19.

In DNA form, the CDR3 reads TGTGCCAGCAGTTATAAGGGCCAGCCCCAGCATTTT. Its translation: CASSYKGQPQHF. The chain has TRBV6-2 or TRBV6-3 and TRBJ1-5; D gene ambiguous. The germline V gene has CDR1 MNHEY and CDR2 SVGEGT. The CDR3 loop spans 12 amino acids. Trimming cost V 3 bases and J 7 bases, with 7 bases left between them.

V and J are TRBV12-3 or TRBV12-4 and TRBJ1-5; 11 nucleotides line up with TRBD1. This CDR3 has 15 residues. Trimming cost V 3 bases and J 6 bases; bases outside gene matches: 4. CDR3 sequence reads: CASSFGQGAIQPQHF. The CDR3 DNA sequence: TGTGCCAGCAGTTTTGGACAGGGGGCAATTCAGCCCCAGCATTTT.

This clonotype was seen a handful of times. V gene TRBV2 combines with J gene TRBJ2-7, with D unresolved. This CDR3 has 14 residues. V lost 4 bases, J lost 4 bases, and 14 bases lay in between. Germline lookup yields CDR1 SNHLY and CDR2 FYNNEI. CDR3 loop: CASSATFLSYEQYF. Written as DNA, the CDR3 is TGTGCCAGCAGTGCGACCTTTTTATCATACGAGCAGTACTTC.